Shown below are 4 T cell receptor beta chains from a single sample sequenced in a study of blood T cell repertoires in COVID-19. The method was immunoSEQ multiplex PCR; TCRdb's version includes in-frame clones alone and lacks a portion of them. The table includes approximately 76,000 clones, roughly 86% detected once. Material: peripheral blood. These receptors all stem from a woman aged 55-70 years with acute or convalescent COVID-19.

The chain uses TRBV4-2 and TRBJ2-1, with 7 bases aligning to TRBD1. J was trimmed by 4 bases and V by 0 bases; bases with no gene match: 6. CDR3 length: 16 amino acids. CDR1 LGHNA and CDR2 YNFKEQ come from the germline V gene. The DNA for the CDR3 is TGTGCCAGCAGCCAAGATAACACAGGGGCTTACAATGAGCAGTTCTTC. Translated, it gives CASSQDNTGAYNEQFF.

This chain uses TRBV10-1 with TRBJ2-3; TRBD2 matches 11 bases. The CDR3 covers 16 residues. Germline CDR1 and CDR2: WNHNN and SYGVQD (reference sequence). V lost 2 bases to trimming and J lost 2 bases; unmatched junction nucleotides: 3. In DNA form, the CDR3 reads TGCGCCAGCAGTGAGACTAGCGGGGGCCTCACAGATACGCAGTATTTT. Translating it yields CASSETSGGLTDTQYF.

This chain uses TRBV6-1 with TRBJ1-5; the D is unclear. Germline assignment: CDR1 MNHNS and CDR2 SASEGT. The CDR3 has 14 amino acids. V was pared by 2 bases and J by 6 bases, with 11 bases between. CDR3 nucleotide sequence: TGTGCCAGCAGTGAAACCCACCGCGGTCAGCCCCAGCATTTT. This sequence encodes CASSETHRGQPQHF.

The chain joins TRBV5-6 to TRBJ2-5, with 11 bases aligning to TRBD2. V dropped 7 bases and J dropped 4; count of bases not matched to a gene: 15. The CDR3 runs to 17 residues. Germline lookup yields CDR1 SGHDT and CDR2 YYEEEE. The CDR3 reads CASAPVSGGARGETQYF. The CDR3 bases are TGTGCCAGCGCCCCTGTTAGCGGGGGGGCTAGGGGAGAGACCCAGTACTTC. Full variable domain (outside the CDR3, taken from reference TRBV5-6 and TRBJ2-5): DAGVTQSPTHLIKTRGQQVTLRCSPKSGHDTVSWYQQALGQGPQFIFQYYEEEERQRGNFPDRFSGHQFPNYSSELNVNALLLGDSALYLCASAPVSGGARGETQYFGPGTRLLVL.